A selection of T cell receptor beta chains follows, all from one sample in a study of shared clonotypes between healthy human individuals. Clones were read by immunoSEQ multiplex PCR, and TCRdb kept only the in-frame ones, dropping some. Among under 600,000 clones listed, roughly 98% were seen once. The sequenced material came from naive CD8+ T cells sorted from blood. These receptors were collected from a man aged 25 to 40 in good health. The conserved cysteine and the conserved F or W are not part of the CDR3 here. Each record gives: clone size, V gene, CDR3 protein. Clone size is stated in some rows and not others, as once, few, many or a class when expanded.

size: NA
V: TRBV27
CDR3: ASSLWLAGGEQY

size: NA
V: TRBV11-2
CDR3: ASSFFWREAHEQF

size: NA
V: TRBV6-6
CDR3: ASSLTDVNTEAF

size: NA
V: TRBV9
CDR3: ASSVAGQAVNEQF

size: NA
V: TRBV7-9
CDR3: ASNKENTEAF

size: NA
V: TRBV5-1
CDR3: ASSDGVGTGLGETQY

size: NA
V: TRBV29-1
CDR3: SVEVFPETGTIDNEQF

size: NA
V: TRBV29-1
CDR3: SVEKQGGTYEQY

size: NA
V: TRBV7-6
CDR3: ASSLTRYEQY

size: NA
V: TRBV4-3
CDR3: ASSSRAAGSDNEQF

size: NA
V: TRBV6-5
CDR3: ASSYPGGEQF

size: NA
V: TRBV5-5
CDR3: ASSVGTGGDEQY

size: NA
V: TRBV11-3
CDR3: ASSSREAGVIEQY

size: NA
V: TRBV10-3
CDR3: AISDPKETQY

size: NA
V: TRBV27
CDR3: ASSLTVQETQY

size: NA
V: TRBV4-1
CDR3: ASSQEGIAAVYNEQF

size: NA
V: TRBV5-1
CDR3: ASREGADEQY

size: NA
V: TRBV4-3
CDR3: ASSHGGTGEGYT

size: NA
V: TRBV9
CDR3: ASSEDRAQETQY

size: NA
V: TRBV27
CDR3: ASMGLAGVVPF

size: NA
V: TRBV5-1
CDR3: ASRPGLAYQETQY

size: NA
V: TRBV4-1
CDR3: ASSRLAGGADTQY

size: NA
V: TRBV27
CDR3: ASTYETSAHSGEQF

size: NA
V: TRBV7-9
CDR3: ASSLELAGYNEQF

size: NA
V: TRBV9
CDR3: ASSVERESYNEQF

size: once
V: TRBV29-1
CDR3: SVAGGHSLSYEQY

size: NA
V: TRBV7-9
CDR3: ASSFLPGLATYEQY

size: NA
V: TRBV7-9
CDR3: ASSPPQTVTDTQY

size: once
V: TRBV13
CDR3: ASSVGLANEQF

size: once
V: TRBV19
CDR3: ASSIRPESSYNEQF